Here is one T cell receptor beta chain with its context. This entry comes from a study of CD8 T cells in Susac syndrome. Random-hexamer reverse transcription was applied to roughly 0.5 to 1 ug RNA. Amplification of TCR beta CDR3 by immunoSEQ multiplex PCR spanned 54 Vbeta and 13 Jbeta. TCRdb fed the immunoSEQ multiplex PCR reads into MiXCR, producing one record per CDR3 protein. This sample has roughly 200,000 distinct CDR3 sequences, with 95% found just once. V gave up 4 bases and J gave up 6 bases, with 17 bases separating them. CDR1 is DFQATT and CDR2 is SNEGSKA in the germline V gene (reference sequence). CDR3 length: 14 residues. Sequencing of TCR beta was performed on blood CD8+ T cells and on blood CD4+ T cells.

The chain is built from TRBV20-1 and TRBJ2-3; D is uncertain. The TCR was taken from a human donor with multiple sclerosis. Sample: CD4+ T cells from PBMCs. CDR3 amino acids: CSATVSGRKDTQYF. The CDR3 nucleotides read TGCAGTGCTACAGTGTCCGGGCGTAAGGATACGCAGTATTTT.